The clone carrying this T cell receptor beta chain was counted only a few times. What it binds is unknown. Germline and junction disagree at one end, which may indicate a read error. The data stem from a study of T cells in Graves' hyperthyroidism and ophthalmopathy. Study results and limitations: The blood repertoire included most of the expanded thyroid clonotypes above 0.001.

RNA transcripts were the template for amplifying TCR beta CDR3 regions. Using the HTBI primer set, a first-round RT-PCR was run on the TCR CDR3. TCRdb re-analysed the multiplex PCR reads in MiXCR, keeping a single row per CDR3 protein. Found here are around 620,000 distinct CDR3 sequences, 12% to 15% of them singletons; the top ten hold approximately 6.4%. Diagnostic assessment was based on clinical symptoms, serum thyroxine and TRAb, thyroid ultrasound and orbital computed tomography. The CDR3 runs 16 residues. The germline V gene has CDR1 SGHRS and CDR2 YFSETQ. The origin of this receptor is a woman aged 18 to 35 with Graves' ophthalmopathy. The V and J genes are TRBV5-1 and TRBJ1-1, with TRBD1 matching over 8 bases. Sequencing input: blood. CDR3 in amino acids: CASTCVQGARCTEAFF. In nucleotides, the CDR3 is TGTGCCAGCACCTGCGTGCAGGGGGCCCGATGCACTGAAGCTTTCTTT.